The present TCR beta chain was sequenced within a study of Graves' ophthalmopathy and Graves' hyperthyroidism. Overall study: Hyperthyroidism is called stable when no ophthalmopathy develops within 18 months of follow-up.

Germline CDR1 and CDR2: MNHEY and SVGAGI. V lost 0 bases and J 7 bases, leaving 13 bases between the germline ends. CDR3 size: 15 residues. Aged 18 to 65, hyperthyroidism patients had been newly diagnosed, with under 2 months' duration. As for this clonotype: Its target is unknown.

Scientists amplified the TCR beta CDR3 regions from RNA transcripts. After a first-round RT-PCR with HTBI primers, a second-round multiplex PCR was run. One entry per CDR3 protein results from TCRdb running MiXCR on the multiplex PCR reads. The sample lists over a million distinct CDR3 sequences; roughly 35% were seen once. Whole-study findings and limits: Also, most clonotypes expanded in the thyroid above 0.001 frequency appeared in blood. The model forecast ophthalmopathy progression, reaching around 70% sensitivity and about 75% specificity.

The J gene is TRBJ1-5, the V gene TRBV6-5; D uncertain. This receptor was identified in an adult man with Graves' hyperthyroidism. The sample comprised peripheral blood or thyroid tissue (not recorded which). The chain's CDR3 is CASSYSKQKTQPQHF. The CDR3 region has the DNA TGTGCCAGCAGTTACTCGAAACAGAAAACCCAGCCCCAGCATTTT.